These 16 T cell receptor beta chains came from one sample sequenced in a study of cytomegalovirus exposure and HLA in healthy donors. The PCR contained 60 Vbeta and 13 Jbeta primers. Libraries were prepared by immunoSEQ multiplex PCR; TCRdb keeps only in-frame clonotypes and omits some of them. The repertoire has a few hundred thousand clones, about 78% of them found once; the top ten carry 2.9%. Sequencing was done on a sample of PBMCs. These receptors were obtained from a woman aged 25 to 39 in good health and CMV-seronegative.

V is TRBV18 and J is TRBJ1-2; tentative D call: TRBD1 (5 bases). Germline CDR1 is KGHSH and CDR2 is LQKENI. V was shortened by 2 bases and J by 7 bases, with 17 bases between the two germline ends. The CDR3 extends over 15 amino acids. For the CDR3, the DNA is TGTGCCAGCTCACCAGAAGTGTGGCAGGGTGGTGGCTACACCTTC. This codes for CASSPEVWQGGGYTF.

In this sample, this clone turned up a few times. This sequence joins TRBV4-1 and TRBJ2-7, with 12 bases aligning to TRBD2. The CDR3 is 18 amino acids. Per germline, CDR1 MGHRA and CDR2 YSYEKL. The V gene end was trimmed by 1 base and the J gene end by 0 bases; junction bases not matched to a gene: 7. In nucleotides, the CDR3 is TGCGCCAGCAGCCAAGTACTAGCGGGGGGCTCTCGCTCCTACGAGCAGTACTTC. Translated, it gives CASSQVLAGGSRSYEQYF.

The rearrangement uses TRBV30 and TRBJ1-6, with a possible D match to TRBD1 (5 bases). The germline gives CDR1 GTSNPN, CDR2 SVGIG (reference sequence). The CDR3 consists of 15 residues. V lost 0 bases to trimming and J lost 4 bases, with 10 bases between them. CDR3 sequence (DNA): TGTGCCTGGAGTGTCGAGGACAATTATAATTCACCCCTCCACTTT. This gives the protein CAWSVEDNYNSPLHF.

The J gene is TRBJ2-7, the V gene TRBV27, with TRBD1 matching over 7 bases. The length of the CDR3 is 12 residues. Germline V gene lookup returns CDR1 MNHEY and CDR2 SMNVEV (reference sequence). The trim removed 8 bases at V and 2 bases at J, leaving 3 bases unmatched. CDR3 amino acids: CASSTGAYEQYF. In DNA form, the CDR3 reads TGTGCCAGCTCTACAGGGGCCTACGAGCAGTACTTC.

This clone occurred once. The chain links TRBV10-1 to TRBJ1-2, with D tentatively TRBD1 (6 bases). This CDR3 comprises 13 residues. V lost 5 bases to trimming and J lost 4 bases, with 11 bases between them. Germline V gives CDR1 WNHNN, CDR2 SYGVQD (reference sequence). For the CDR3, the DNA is TGCGCCAGCAGTTCCAGGGGTGGCTATGGCTACACCTTC. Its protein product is CASSSRGGYGYTF.

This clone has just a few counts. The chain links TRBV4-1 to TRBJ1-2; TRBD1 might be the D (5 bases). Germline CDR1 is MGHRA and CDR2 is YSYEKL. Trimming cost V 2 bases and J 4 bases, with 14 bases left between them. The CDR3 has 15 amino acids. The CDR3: CASSQTVGVGYGYTF. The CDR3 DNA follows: TGCGCCAGCAGCCAAACTGTAGGGGTGGGCTATGGCTACACCTTC.

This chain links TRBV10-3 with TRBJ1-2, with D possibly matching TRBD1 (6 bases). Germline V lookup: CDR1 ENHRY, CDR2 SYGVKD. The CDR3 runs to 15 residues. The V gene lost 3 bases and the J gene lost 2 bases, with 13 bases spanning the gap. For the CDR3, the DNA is TGTGCCATCAGTGACGGGACACTTCACAACTATGGCTACACCTTC. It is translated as CAISDGTLHNYGYTF.

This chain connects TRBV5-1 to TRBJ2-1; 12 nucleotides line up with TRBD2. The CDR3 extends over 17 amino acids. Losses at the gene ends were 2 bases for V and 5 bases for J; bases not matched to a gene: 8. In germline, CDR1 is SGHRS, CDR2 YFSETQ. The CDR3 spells CASSFFRTSGNHNEQFF. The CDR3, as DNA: TGCGCCAGCAGCTTTTTCCGGACTAGCGGGAACCACAATGAGCAGTTCTTC.

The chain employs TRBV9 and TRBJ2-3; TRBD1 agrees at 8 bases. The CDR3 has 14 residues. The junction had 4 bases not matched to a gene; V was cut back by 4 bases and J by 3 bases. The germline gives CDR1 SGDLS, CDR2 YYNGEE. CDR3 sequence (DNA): TGTGCCAGCAGCTACAGGGGGAAGACAGATACGCAGTATTTT. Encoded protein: CASSYRGKTDTQYF.

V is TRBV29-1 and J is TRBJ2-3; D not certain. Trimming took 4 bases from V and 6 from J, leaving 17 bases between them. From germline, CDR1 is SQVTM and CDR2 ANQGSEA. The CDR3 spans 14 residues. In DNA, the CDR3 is TGCAGCGTTGGTCGTCTCTTTAGTAGCGATACGCAGTATTTT. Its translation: CSVGRLFSSDTQYF.

The CDR3 nucleotides are TGTGCCAGCAGTCCGGGACAGGGTAATGGAAACACCATATATTTT. It translates to CASSPGQGNGNTIYF. The chain recombines TRBV28 with TRBJ1-3; 9 bases are shared with TRBD1. The CDR3 runs to 15 residues. V gave up 5 bases and J gave up 3 bases; unmatched junction bases: 5. Germline loops: CDR1 MDHEN, CDR2 SYDVKM.

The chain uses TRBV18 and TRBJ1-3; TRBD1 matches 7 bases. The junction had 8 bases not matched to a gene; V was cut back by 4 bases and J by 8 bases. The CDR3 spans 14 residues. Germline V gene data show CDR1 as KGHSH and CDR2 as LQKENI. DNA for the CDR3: TGTGCCAGCTCACGAGACCGACAGGGTGACACCATATATTTT. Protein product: CASSRDRQGDTIYF.

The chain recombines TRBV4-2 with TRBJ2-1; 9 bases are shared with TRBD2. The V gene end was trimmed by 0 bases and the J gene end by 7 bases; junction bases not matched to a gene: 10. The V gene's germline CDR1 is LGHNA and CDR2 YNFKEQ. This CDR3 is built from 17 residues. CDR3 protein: CASSQDRASGTSNEQFF. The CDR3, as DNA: TGTGCCAGCAGCCAAGATCGGGCTAGCGGGACATCGAATGAGCAGTTCTTC.

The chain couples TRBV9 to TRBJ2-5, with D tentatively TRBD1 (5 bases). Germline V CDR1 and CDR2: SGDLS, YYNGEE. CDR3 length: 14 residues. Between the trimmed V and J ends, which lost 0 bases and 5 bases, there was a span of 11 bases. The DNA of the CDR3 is TGTGCCAGCAGCGTAGCAGGGTTGGGGGAGACCCAGTACTTC. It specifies CASSVAGLGETQYF.

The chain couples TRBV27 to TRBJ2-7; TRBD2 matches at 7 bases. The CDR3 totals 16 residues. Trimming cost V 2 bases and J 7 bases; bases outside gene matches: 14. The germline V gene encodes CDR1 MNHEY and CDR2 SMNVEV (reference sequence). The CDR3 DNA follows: TGTGCCAGCAGTTTAGGACGGGAGGCCCTCCTGGGTGAGCAGTACTTC. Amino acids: CASSLGREALLGEQYF.

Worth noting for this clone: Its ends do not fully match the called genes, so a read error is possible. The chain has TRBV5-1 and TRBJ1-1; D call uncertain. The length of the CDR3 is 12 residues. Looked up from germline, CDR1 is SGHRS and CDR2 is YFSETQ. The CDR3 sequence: CAISLVGTEAFF. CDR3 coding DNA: TGCGCCATCAGCCTCGTCGGGACTGAAGCTTTCTTT.